The 30 T cell receptor beta chains below come from one sample, sequenced in a study of T cell responses to AZD1222 COVID-19 vaccine. Only in-frame clones appear in the TCRdb table, and some are missing; sequencing was by immunoSEQ multiplex PCR. The sample records some 130,000 clones, nearly 90% being singletons. This specimen was peripheral blood, taken 28 days after the second AZD1222 dose. Every receptor here comes from an adult who received the AZD1222 COVID-19 vaccine.

This clone has just a few counts. The rearrangement links TRBV6-1 to TRBJ1-6; the D gene is possibly TRBD1 (6 bases). V dropped 1 base and J dropped 10 bases, with 14 bases sitting between them. CDR1 is MNHNS and CDR2 is SASEGT in the germline V gene. The CDR3 is 15 amino acids. CDR3 amino acids: CASSEEPGAKSPLHF. Written as DNA, the CDR3 is TGTGCCAGCAGTGAAGAACCGGGGGCAAAATCACCCCTCCACTTT.

This chain joins TRBV7-2 and TRBJ2-3, with D perhaps matching TRBD2 (5 bases). The CDR3 contains 13 residues. Trimming cost V 5 bases and J 4 bases, with 10 bases left between them. The germline V gene encodes CDR1 SGHTA and CDR2 FQGNSA. CDR3 DNA: TGTGCCAGCAGCGCCGGGGTCGCAGATACGCAGTATTTT. Translated, it gives CASSAGVADTQYF.

The chain joins TRBV7-2 to TRBJ1-5, with D tentatively TRBD1 (6 bases). Trimming cost V 5 bases and J 7 bases, with 15 bases left between them. Germline CDR1 reads SGHTA; CDR2 reads FQGNSA. This CDR3 comprises 14 residues. The CDR3 DNA follows: TGTGCCAGCAGCACCAGCAGGGGAGGGCAGCCCCAGCATTTT. Protein sequence: CASSTSRGGQPQHF.

This chain connects TRBV6-1 to TRBJ1-1; 7 positions match TRBD1. This CDR3 has 14 amino acids. Germline CDR1 reads MNHNS; CDR2 reads SASEGT. The V segment lost 1 base and the J segment 7 bases; nucleotides outside the gene matches: 6. The CDR3 loop reads CASSEVVQGIEAFF. CDR3 nucleotide sequence: TGTGCCAGCAGTGAAGTTGTACAGGGGATTGAAGCTTTCTTT.

V and J are TRBV5-1 and TRBJ1-2; D is unresolved. The V end was cut by 2 bases, the J end by 0 bases, with 8 bases between. This CDR3 spans 14 amino acids. In germline, CDR1 is SGHRS, CDR2 YFSETQ. CDR3 protein: CASSLREANYGYTF. Here the CDR3 DNA reads TGCGCCAGCAGCTTAAGGGAGGCTAACTATGGCTACACCTTC. Using reference TRBV5-1 and TRBJ1-2 for the parts outside the CDR3, the full variable domain is KAGVTQTPRYLIKTRGQQVTLSCSPISGHRSVSWYQQTPGQGLQFLFEYFSETQRNKGNFPGRFSGRQFSNSRSEMNVSTLELGDSALYLCASSLREANYGYTFGSGTRLTVV.

V usage is TRBV6-5 and J usage is TRBJ1-2; unclear D gene. V was cut by 1 base and J by 2 bases, with 11 bases left in between. The germline V gene encodes CDR1 MNHEY and CDR2 SVGAGI. The CDR3 runs 15 residues. Here the CDR3 reads CASSYWVEGNYGYTF. In DNA, the CDR3 is TGTGCCAGCAGTTACTGGGTAGAAGGGAACTATGGCTACACCTTC.

This chain uses TRBV19 with TRBJ1-2; TRBD1 is a possible D gene (6 bases). This CDR3 is 13 amino acids long. Per germline, CDR1 LNHDA and CDR2 SQIVND (reference sequence). V was pared by 11 bases and J by 1 base, with 14 bases between. This chain's CDR3 is CAAQGQINYGYTF. The CDR3 bases are TGTGCCGCACAGGGACAAATTAACTATGGCTACACCTTC.

The chain has TRBV15 and TRBJ2-7; weak D call: TRBD2 (6 bases). V lost 0 bases to trimming and J lost 2 bases, with 14 bases between them. This CDR3 spans 16 amino acids. The germline V gene has CDR1 LNHNV and CDR2 YYDKDF (reference sequence). Written as DNA, the CDR3 is TGTGCCACCAGCAGAGATCGAGGGCCGGGAGCCTACGAGCAGTACTTC. This translates into CATSRDRGPGAYEQYF.

V gene TRBV6-5 combines with J gene TRBJ1-5, with TRBD1 identical over 8 bases. From germline, CDR1 is MNHEY and CDR2 SVGAGI. V trimming: 6 bases; J trimming: 6 bases; junction bases outside the gene matches: 10. The CDR3 spans 15 residues. The CDR3 coding sequence is TGTGCCAGCAGCCAGGGGGCCGGTTCGAGTCAGCCCCAGCATTTT. Its protein product is CASSQGAGSSQPQHF.

V is TRBV25-1 and J is TRBJ1-2, with D unclear. The CDR3 length is 13 residues. The germline gives CDR1 MGHDK, CDR2 SYGVNS. V was shortened by 4 bases and J by 13 bases, with 19 bases between the two germline ends. CDR3 in amino acids: CASSATHSDHATF. The CDR3 nucleotides read TGTGCCAGCAGTGCTACACACTCGGATCATGCCACCTTC.

This chain joins TRBV6-5 and TRBJ2-7; no clear D gene. V dropped 11 bases and J dropped 2 bases, with 7 bases sitting between them. The CDR3 runs 10 residues. In germline, CDR1 is MNHEY, CDR2 SVGAGI. The CDR3 bases are TGTGCCGGTCCCCCCTACGAGCAGTACTTC. This sequence encodes CAGPPYEQYF.

The V and J genes are TRBV6-5 and TRBJ1-1, with D perhaps matching TRBD1 (5 bases). The CDR3 runs to 11 residues. With 6 bases removed from V and 8 bases from J, the gap between germline ends came to 10 bases. The germline CDR1 and CDR2 sequences are MNHEY and SVGAGI. The CDR3 loop reads CASSPGREAFF. Here the CDR3 DNA reads TGTGCCAGCAGCCCGGGACGGGAAGCTTTCTTT.

The chain combines TRBV29-1 with TRBJ1-1; 7 nucleotides agree with TRBD1. Germline assignment: CDR1 SQVTM and CDR2 ANQGSEA. V gave up 4 bases and J gave up 7 bases; unmatched junction bases: 3. The CDR3 consists of 11 residues. For the CDR3, the DNA is TGCAGCGTTGTAGGGACAGTTGAAGCTTTCTTT. Its protein is CSVVGTVEAFF.

The table lists this clone with a few counts. This chain connects TRBV5-8 to TRBJ2-7, with 7 bases identical to TRBD1. Germline CDR1 reads SGHTS; CDR2 reads YDEGEE. J was trimmed by 3 bases and V by 4 bases; bases with no gene match: 7. This CDR3 contains 14 residues. The chain's CDR3 is CASSQKTGFYEQYF. The CDR3 region has the DNA TGTGCCAGCAGCCAGAAGACAGGGTTCTACGAGCAGTACTTC.

The chain combines TRBV18 with TRBJ1-5; D gene ambiguous. Germline CDR1 reads KGHSH; CDR2 reads LQKENI. The CDR3 is made up of 13 amino acids. Trimming took off 5 bases at V and 7 bases at J, with 12 bases between the two ends. The CDR3 region has the DNA TGTGCCAGCTCAAGAGACACCAACCAGCCCCAGCATTTT. It translates to CASSRDTNQPQHF.

The rearrangement uses TRBV5-5 and TRBJ1-5; D unresolved. The CDR3 sequence is 13 residues long. V was cut by 3 bases and J by 5 bases, with 9 bases left in between. The V gene's germline CDR1 is SGHKS and CDR2 YYEKEE (reference sequence). CDR3 in DNA: TGTGCCAGCAGCTCCTTTTTGGATCAGCCCCAGCATTTT. It specifies CASSSFLDQPQHF. Complete variable domain (other parts from reference TRBV5-5 and TRBJ1-5): DAGVTQSPTHLIKTRGQQVTLRCSPISGHKSVSWYQQVLGQGPQFIFQYYEKEERGRGNFPDRFSARQFPNYSSELNVNALLLGDSALYLCASSSFLDQPQHFGDGTRLSIL.

The rearrangement links TRBV27 to TRBJ1-6; D is unclear. Germline V gene lookup returns CDR1 MNHEY and CDR2 SMNVEV (reference sequence). CDR3 size: 16 residues. Trimming shortened V by 6 bases and J by 4 bases, and 16 bases separated the two germline ends. CDR3 DNA sequence: TGTGCCAGCAGGCTACAAGTGAACGTATATAATTCACCCCTCCACTTT. This encodes CASRLQVNVYNSPLHF.

This clone showed up just once. The CDR3, as DNA: TGTGCCAGCAGTGGGACGGGAAACACCATATATTTT. As protein: CASSGTGNTIYF. The chain carries TRBV2 and TRBJ1-3, with D unclear. The V gene lost 4 bases and the J gene lost 4 bases, with 5 bases spanning the gap. The CDR3 has 12 residues. CDR1 is SNHLY and CDR2 is FYNNEI in the germline V gene.

The chain joins TRBV3-1 (or the pseudogene TRBV3-2) to TRBJ2-5, with D possibly being TRBD2 (6 bases). There are 14 residues in the CDR3. The V gene's germline CDR1 is LGHDT and CDR2 YNNKEL (reference sequence). Trimming stripped 4 bases from V and 9 bases from J, with 18 bases between. The CDR3 region is CASSRPTGTEAQYF. CDR3 DNA: TGTGCCAGCAGCCGACCCACCGGGACTGAGGCCCAGTACTTC.

The rearrangement links TRBV7-9 to TRBJ2-2; maybe TRBD2 (6 bases). CDR3 length: 15 amino acids. The V end lost 6 bases, the J end lost 6 bases, and 17 bases lay between the germline ends. CDR1 is SEHNR, CDR2 FQNEAQ, per germline (reference sequence). The CDR3, as DNA: TGTGCCAGCAGTTTGGGGATAGGGGAGGCCGGGGAGCTGTTTTTT. Amino acid sequence: CASSLGIGEAGELFF.

The J gene is TRBJ2-1, the V gene TRBV10-1; D ambiguous. CDR1 WNHNN and CDR2 SYGVQD come from the germline V gene (reference sequence). This CDR3 is 14 amino acids long. V was clipped by 1 base and J by 5 bases, with 9 bases between them. CDR3 nucleotides: TGCGCCAGCAGTGAGTTAGGCCTTGACAATGAGCAGTTCTTC. The encoded protein is CASSELGLDNEQFF.

The CDR3 DNA sequence: TGTGCCAGCAGCGAAGGGTCGGGCCTACGGCAGAATGAGCAGTTCTTC. As protein: CASSEGSGLRQNEQFF. The chain links TRBV9 to TRBJ2-1; D is unresolved. The germline V and J ends were trimmed by 3 bases and 7 bases, with 20 bases remaining between them. Germline CDR1 is SGDLS and CDR2 is YYNGEE. There are 16 residues in the CDR3. The variable domain in full, completed from reference TRBV9 and TRBJ2-1, reads DSGVTQTPKHLITATGQRVTLRCSPRSGDLSVYWYQQSLDQGLQFLIQYYNGEERAKGNILERFSAQQFPDLHSELNLSSLELGDSALYFCASSEGSGLRQNEQFFGPGTRLTVL.

As for this clone: Germline is not matched at one junction end, which may reflect a read error. The chain joins TRBV2 to TRBJ2-2; no reliable D call. The CDR3 is made up of 11 amino acids. CDR1 is SNHLY and CDR2 is FYNNEI in the germline V gene. For the CDR3, the DNA is TGTGCCAGCAGGAACGCCGGGGAGCTGTTTTTT. Translation: CASRNAGELFF.

The chain uses TRBV3-1 (or the pseudogene TRBV3-2) and TRBJ1-6, with D possibly being TRBD1 (5 bases). CDR1 is LGHDT and CDR2 is YNNKEL in the germline V gene (reference sequence). Trimming removed 1 base at V and 3 bases at J, with 13 bases between. There are 17 residues in the CDR3. CDR3 residues: CASSQGITGIYNSPLHF. DNA for the CDR3: TGTGCCAGCAGCCAAGGAATTACAGGAATCTATAATTCACCCCTCCACTTT.

The chain carries TRBV7-9 and TRBJ1-1; D is possibly TRBD1 (5 bases). This CDR3 has 13 residues. Per germline, CDR1 SEHNR and CDR2 FQNEAQ (reference sequence). With 5 bases removed from V and 8 bases from J, the gap between germline ends came to 15 bases. The CDR3 DNA reads TGTGCCAGCAGCCACAGGAGCAGCCAAGAAGCTTTCTTT. This codes for CASSHRSSQEAFF.

This sequence joins TRBV6-4 and TRBJ2-6; 9 bases align to TRBD1. The germline CDR1 and CDR2 sequences are MRHNA and SNTAGT. The length of the CDR3 is 15 residues. J gave up 2 bases and V 4 bases, and 0 bases lay outside the gene matches. This chain's CDR3 is CASSGQGAGANVLTF. The CDR3 DNA is TGTGCCAGCAGTGGACAGGGGGCTGGGGCCAACGTCCTGACTTTC.

V usage is TRBV5-5 and J usage is TRBJ2-3; D unclear. V was pared by 2 bases and J by 3 bases, with 4 bases between. The CDR3 extends over 12 amino acids. CDR1 is SGHKS, CDR2 YYEKEE, per germline (reference sequence). The CDR3 protein is CASSFSTDTQYF. In DNA, the CDR3 is TGTGCCAGCAGCTTCTCTACAGATACGCAGTATTTT.

The chain's CDR3 is CASSPGPGNQPQHF. The CDR3 DNA reads as TGTGCCAGCTCACCGGGCCCGGGGAATCAGCCCCAGCATTTT. This chain uses TRBV18 with TRBJ1-5; D unclear. V was pared by 3 bases and J by 4 bases, with 10 bases between. Germline V lookup: CDR1 KGHSH, CDR2 LQKENI. The CDR3 is made up of 14 amino acids. Full variable domain (outside the CDR3, taken from reference TRBV18 and TRBJ1-5): NAGVMQNPRHLVRRRGQEARLRCSPMKGHSHVYWYRQLPEEGLKFMVYLQKENIIDESGMPKERFSAEFPKEGPSILRIQQVVRGDSAAYFCASSPGPGNQPQHFGDGTRLSIL.

CDR3 region: CASSAGTNPEQFF. The CDR3 region has the DNA TGTGCCAGCTCAGCAGGGACTAATCCTGAGCAGTTCTTC. The V gene is TRBV18, the J gene TRBJ2-1; 7 positions agree with TRBD2. Looked up from germline, CDR1 is KGHSH and CDR2 is LQKENI. This CDR3 contains 13 residues. The ends lost 5 bases at V and 9 bases at J; junction bases unmatched: 7.

The J gene is TRBJ1-2, the V gene TRBV7-8; no reliable D call. This CDR3 contains 13 residues. CDR1 is SGHVS and CDR2 is FQNEAQ in the germline V gene. Deletions cut 7 bases from V and 2 bases from J, with 11 bases between. CDR3 in amino acids: CASTLSGNYGYTF. DNA of the CDR3: TGTGCCAGCACATTATCCGGGAACTATGGCTACACCTTC.